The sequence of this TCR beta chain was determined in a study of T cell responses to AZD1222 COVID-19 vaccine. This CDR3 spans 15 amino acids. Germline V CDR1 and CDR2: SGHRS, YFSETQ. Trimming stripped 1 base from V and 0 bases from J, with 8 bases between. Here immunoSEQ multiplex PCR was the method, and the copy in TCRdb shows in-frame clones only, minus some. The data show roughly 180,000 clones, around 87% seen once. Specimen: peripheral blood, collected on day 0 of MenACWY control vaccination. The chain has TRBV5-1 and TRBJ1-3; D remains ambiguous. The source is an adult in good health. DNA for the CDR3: TGCGCCAGCAGCTTGTCCGTGGACTCTGGAAACACCATATATTTT. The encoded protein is CASSLSVDSGNTIYF.